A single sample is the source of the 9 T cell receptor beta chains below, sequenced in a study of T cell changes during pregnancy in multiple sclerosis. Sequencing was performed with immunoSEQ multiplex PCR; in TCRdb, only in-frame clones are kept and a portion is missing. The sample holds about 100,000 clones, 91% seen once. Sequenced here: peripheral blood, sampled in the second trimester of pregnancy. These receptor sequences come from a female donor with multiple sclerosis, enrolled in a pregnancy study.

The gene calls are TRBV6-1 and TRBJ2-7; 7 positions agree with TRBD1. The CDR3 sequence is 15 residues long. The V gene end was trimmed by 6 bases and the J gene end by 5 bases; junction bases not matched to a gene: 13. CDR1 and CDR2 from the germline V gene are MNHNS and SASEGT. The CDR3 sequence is CASRPLTGDFNEQYF. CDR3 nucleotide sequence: TGTGCCAGCAGGCCGCTCACAGGGGATTTCAACGAGCAGTACTTC.

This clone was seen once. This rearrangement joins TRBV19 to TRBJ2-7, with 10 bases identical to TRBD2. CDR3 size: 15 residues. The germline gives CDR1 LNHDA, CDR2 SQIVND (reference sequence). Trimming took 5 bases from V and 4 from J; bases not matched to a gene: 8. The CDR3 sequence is CASSQGLAALYEQYF. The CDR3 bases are TGTGCCAGTAGTCAAGGACTAGCGGCCCTATACGAGCAGTACTTC.

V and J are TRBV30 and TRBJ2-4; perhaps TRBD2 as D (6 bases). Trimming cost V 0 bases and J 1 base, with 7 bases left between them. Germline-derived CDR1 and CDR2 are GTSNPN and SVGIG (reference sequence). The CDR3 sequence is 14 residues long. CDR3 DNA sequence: TGTGCCTGGAGTGTAAGCGGGGCCAAAAACATTCAGTACTTC. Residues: CAWSVSGAKNIQYF.

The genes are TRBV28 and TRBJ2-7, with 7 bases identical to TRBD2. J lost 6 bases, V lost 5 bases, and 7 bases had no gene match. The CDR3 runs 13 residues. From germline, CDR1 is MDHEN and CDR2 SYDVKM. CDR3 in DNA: TGTGCCAGCAGTCCCGGACTAGTTGGCGAGCAGTACTTC. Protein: CASSPGLVGEQYF.

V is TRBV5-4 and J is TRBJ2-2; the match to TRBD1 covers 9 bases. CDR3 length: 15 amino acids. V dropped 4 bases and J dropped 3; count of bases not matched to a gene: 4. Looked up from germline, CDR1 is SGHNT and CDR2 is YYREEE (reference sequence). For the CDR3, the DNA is TGTGCCAGCAGCCGGGACAGGGACCACACCGGGGAGCTGTTTTTT. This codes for CASSRDRDHTGELFF.

CDR3 DNA: TGTGCCAGCAGTTATCAGGGAGCGGGGTCTTACGAGCAGTACTTC. Translating it yields CASSYQGAGSYEQYF. V and J are TRBV28 and TRBJ2-7, with 7 bases aligning to TRBD2. From germline, CDR1 is MDHEN and CDR2 SYDVKM. The CDR3 runs 15 residues. Trimming removed 4 bases from V and 4 bases from J; junction bases left unmatched: 10. The complete variable domain, with remaining parts taken from reference TRBV28 and TRBJ2-7, reads DVKVTQSSRYLVKRTGEKVFLECVQDMDHENMFWYRQDPGLGLRLIYFSYDVKMKEKGDIPEGYSVSREKKERFSLILESASTNQTSMYLCASSYQGAGSYEQYFGPGTRLTVT.

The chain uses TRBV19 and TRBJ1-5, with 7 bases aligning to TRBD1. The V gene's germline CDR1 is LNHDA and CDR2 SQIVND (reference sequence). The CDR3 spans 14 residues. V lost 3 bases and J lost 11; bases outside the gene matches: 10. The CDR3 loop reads CASSINTGAGAQHF. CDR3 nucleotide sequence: TGTGCCAGTAGTATCAATACAGGGGCAGGGGCCCAGCATTTT.

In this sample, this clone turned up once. The DNA of the CDR3 is TGTGCCAGTAGTATTTTACTAGCTGCGGGCAATGAGCAGTTCTTC. This codes for CASSILLAAGNEQFF. V and J are TRBV19 and TRBJ2-1; tentative D call: TRBD2 (6 bases). The V gene's germline CDR1 is LNHDA and CDR2 SQIVND (reference sequence). Trimming removed 3 bases from V and 6 bases from J, with 15 bases in between. CDR3 length: 15 residues.

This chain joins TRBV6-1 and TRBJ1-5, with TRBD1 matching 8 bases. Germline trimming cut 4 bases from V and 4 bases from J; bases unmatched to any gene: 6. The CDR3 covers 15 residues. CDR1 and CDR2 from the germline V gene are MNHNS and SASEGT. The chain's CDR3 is CASSVDRGRNQPQHF. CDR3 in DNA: TGTGCCAGCAGTGTCGACAGGGGCAGGAATCAGCCCCAGCATTTT.